A selection of T cell receptor beta chains follows, all from one sample in a study of blood T cell repertoires in COVID-19. Assay used: immunoSEQ multiplex PCR; TCRdb lists only in-frame clones, some missing. Of 27,000 or so clones in the sample, 65% to 90% were seen once. Sequenced input: peripheral blood. These receptors originate from a man older than 75 with active or convalescent COVID-19. The conserved cysteine and the conserved F or W are not part of the CDR3 here. The D gene is left open where the match is weak. Rows may omit the clone size; those that give it use once, few, many or a size class.

cdr3_length,v_call,clone_size,d_call,cdr3_aa
13,TRBV27,few,TRBD1,ASSLAGGAGNTIY
12,TRBV29-1,NA,TRBD1,SVGRQGGNTEAF
12,TRBV27,NA,TRBD2,ASSSRGTTDTQY
12,TRBV2,NA,TRBD1,ASSPNDRVGGYT
12,TRBV10-3,NA,NA,AISRASNTGELF
12,TRBV6-6,NA,NA,ASSSPTDNYEQY
13,TRBV7-2,NA,NA,ASSLAGGRVNEQY
15,TRBV9,once,NA,ASSVGAGLGAGNTIY
14,TRBV3-1/TRBV3-2,NA,TRBD2,ASSHGLAGFTDTQY
12,TRBV5-1,NA,TRBD1,ASSLVGGNYGYT
14,TRBV5-4,NA,NA,ASSLERLGNTGELF
13,TRBV5-1,NA,TRBD1,ASSDQGQGGTEAF
14,TRBV7-9,few,NA,ASSLFRGPSTDTQY
12,TRBV19,NA,NA,ASSLQGKNTEAF
12,TRBV6-5,NA,TRBD1,ASRKGQGTGELF
11,TRBV10-3,NA,NA,AIRRTETYEQY
12,TRBV5-1,NA,NA,ASSLADGVNEQF
14,TRBV6-2/TRBV6-3,NA,TRBD2,ASSVPAGGSYNEQF
12,TRBV7-9,NA,TRBD2,ASRPEEGGNEQF
13,TRBV7-9,NA,NA,ASSLAGGGIGGYT
14,TRBV5-1,NA,NA,ASSLVQGSTSYEQY
10,TRBV25-1,few,NA,ASSVGGGGYT
13,TRBV19,few,TRBD1,ATTGVGGRNQPQH
14,TRBV7-9,NA,NA,ASSFVSSRGDDGYT
11,TRBV5-1,NA,NA,ASGEQGQETQY
12,TRBV12-5,NA,TRBD1,ASGRGQGAYEQY
10,TRBV29-1,once,NA,SVEPSPQVQF
12,TRBV27,NA,TRBD1,ASSYQGAIGYLF
13,TRBV6-5,NA,NA,ASSYSGASRREQY
12,TRBV28,NA,TRBD1,ASSLTRGRQPQH
12,TRBV11-2,NA,TRBD1,ASSLEGQSGEQY
13,TRBV4-2,NA,NA,ASSQNGGPYNEQF
13,TRBV11-2,NA,TRBD1,ASSPSDRAGNTIY
10,TRBV13,medium-sized,NA,ASSLQNSPLH
12,TRBV5-1,NA,TRBD1,ASSPGQGTDTQY
12,TRBV7-8,NA,NA,ASSLGGSGYEQY
13,TRBV2,NA,NA,ASSGRVDSYNEQF
15,TRBV5-1,NA,TRBD1,ASSLGGVQGAHTEAF
13,TRBV5-1,NA,TRBD2,ASSLIAGGTDTQY
12,TRBV6-5,NA,NA,ASSLAGAGQPQH
14,TRBV4-1,once,TRBD1,ASSQVGQGDPGELF